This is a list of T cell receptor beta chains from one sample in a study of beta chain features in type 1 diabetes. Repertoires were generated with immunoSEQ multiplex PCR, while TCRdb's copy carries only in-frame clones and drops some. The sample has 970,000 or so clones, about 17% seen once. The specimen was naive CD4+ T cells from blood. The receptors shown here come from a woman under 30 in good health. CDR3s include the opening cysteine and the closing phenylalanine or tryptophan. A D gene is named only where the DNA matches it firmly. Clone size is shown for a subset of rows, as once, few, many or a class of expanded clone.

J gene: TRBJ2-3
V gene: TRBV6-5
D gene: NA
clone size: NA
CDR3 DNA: TGTGCCAGCACCCAACCTCAGGGAGATACGCAGTATTTT
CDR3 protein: CASTQPQGDTQYF

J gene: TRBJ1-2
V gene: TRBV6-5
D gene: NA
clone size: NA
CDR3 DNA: TGTGCCAGCGGCTTAGGCGGGGGTAACCTCTATGGCTACACCTTC
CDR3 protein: CASGLGGGNLYGYTF

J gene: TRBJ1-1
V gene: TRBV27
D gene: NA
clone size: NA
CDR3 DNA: TGTGCCAGCAGTTGGACAGCAATGGGGACTGAAGCCTTCTTT
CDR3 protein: CASSWTAMGTEAFF

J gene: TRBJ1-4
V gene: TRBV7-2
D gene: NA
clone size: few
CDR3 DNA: TGTGCCAGCAGCTTCCGTGGTAGTGAAAAACTGTTTTTT
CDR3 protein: CASSFRGSEKLFF

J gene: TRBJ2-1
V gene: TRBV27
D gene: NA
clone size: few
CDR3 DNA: TGTGCCAGCAGTCAAGGGGTCCACAATGAGCAGTTCTTC
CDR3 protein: CASSQGVHNEQFF

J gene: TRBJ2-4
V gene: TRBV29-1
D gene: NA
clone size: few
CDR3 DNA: TGCAGCGTTGAAGATGACGGCTCTGCCAAAAACATTCAGTACTTC
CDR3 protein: CSVEDDGSAKNIQYF

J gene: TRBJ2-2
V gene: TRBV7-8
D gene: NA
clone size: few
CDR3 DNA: TGTGCCAGCAGCTTAGTGAGACTAGTTAGCACCGGGGAGCTGTTTTTT
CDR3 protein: CASSLVRLVSTGELFF

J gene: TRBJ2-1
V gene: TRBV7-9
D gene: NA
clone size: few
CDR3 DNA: TGTGCCAGCAGCTTAGCGCAGGGATACAATGAGCAGTTCTTC
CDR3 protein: CASSLAQGYNEQFF

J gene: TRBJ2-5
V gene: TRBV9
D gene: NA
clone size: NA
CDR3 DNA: TGTGCCAGCAGCGTAGAGAGCTCTGGGACCCAGTACTTC
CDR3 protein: CASSVESSGTQYF

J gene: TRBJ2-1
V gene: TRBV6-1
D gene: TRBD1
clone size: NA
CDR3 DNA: TGTGCCAGCAGCGGACAGGAAAAAAATTACAATGAGCAGTTCTTC
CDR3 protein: CASSGQEKNYNEQFF

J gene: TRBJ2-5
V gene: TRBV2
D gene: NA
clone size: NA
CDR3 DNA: TGTGCCAGCAGTGAAGCGTCTCTCGGGACCCAGTACTTC
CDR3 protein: CASSEASLGTQYF

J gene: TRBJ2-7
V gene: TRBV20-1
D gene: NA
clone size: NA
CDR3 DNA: TGCAGTGCTAGGGGACTTCCCGAGCAGTACTTC
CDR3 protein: CSARGLPEQYF

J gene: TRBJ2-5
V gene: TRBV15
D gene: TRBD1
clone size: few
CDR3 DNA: TGTGCCACCAGCAGGTACACAGGGGCCGGGGAGACCCAGTACTTC
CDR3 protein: CATSRYTGAGETQYF

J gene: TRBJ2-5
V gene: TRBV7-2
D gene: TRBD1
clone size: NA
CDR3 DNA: TGTGCCAGCAGCTTATTCGCTACCGGGACAGGGGGCGCGGAGACCCAGTACTTC
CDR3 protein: CASSLFATGTGGAETQYF

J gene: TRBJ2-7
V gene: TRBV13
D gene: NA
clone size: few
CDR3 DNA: TGTGCCAGCAGCTTAGGCTTGATGACAGTGCAGTACTTC
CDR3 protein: CASSLGLMTVQYF

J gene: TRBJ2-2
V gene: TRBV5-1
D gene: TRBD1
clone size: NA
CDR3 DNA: TGCGCCAGCAGCCAAGACAGGGAGCACACCGGGGAGCTGTTTTTT
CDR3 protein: CASSQDREHTGELFF

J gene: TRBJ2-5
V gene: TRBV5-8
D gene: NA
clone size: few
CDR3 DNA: TGTGCCAGCAGCATGGACATTTCGCAAGAGACCCAGTACTTC
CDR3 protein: CASSMDISQETQYF

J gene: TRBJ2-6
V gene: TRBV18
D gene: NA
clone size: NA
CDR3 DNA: TGTGCCAGCTCACCCTTAGAGGGGCCTGGGGCCAACGTCCTGACTTTC
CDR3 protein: CASSPLEGPGANVLTF

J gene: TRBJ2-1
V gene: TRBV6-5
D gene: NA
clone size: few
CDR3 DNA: TGTGCCAGCAGTTACTCGCAGCATGAGCAGTTCTTC
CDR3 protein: CASSYSQHEQFF

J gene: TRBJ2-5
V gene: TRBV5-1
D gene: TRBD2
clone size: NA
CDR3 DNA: TGCGCCAGCAGCTTGTACAATCGGGCTAGCGGAAAAGAGACCCAGTACTTC
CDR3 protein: CASSLYNRASGKETQYF

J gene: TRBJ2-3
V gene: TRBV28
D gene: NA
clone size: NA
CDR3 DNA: TGTGCCATAACAGGCCCGCAAGGCACAGATACGCAGTATTTT
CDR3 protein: CAITGPQGTDTQYF

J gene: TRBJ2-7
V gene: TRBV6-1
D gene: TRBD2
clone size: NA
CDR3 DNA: TGTGCCACTAGGACTAGCGGTTACGAGCAGTACTTC
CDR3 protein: CATRTSGYEQYF

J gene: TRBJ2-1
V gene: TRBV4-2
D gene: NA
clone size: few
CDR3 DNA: TGTGCCAGCAGCCAAGCCCGGACAGCCCCGCAGTTCTTC
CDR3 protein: CASSQARTAPQFF

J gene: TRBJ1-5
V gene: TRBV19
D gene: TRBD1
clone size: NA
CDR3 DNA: TGTGCCAGTAGTATAGGAGGAGGACAGGGCAATCAGCCCCAGCATTTT
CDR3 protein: CASSIGGGQGNQPQHF